Listed below are T cell receptor beta chains from one sample, sequenced in a study of blood T cell repertoires in COVID-19. Here immunoSEQ multiplex PCR was the method, and the copy in TCRdb shows in-frame clones only, minus some. In the table there are approximately 300,000 clones, just under 85% of which are singletons. The sample taken for sequencing was peripheral blood. The receptors shown here come from a woman between 50 and 59 years old with active or convalescent COVID-19. CDR3s include the opening cysteine and the closing phenylalanine or tryptophan. The D gene is left open where the match is weak. The size entry is marked missing in some rows and otherwise reads once, few, many or a size class.

v_call	d_call	j_call	clone_size	cdr3_length	cdr3_aa	cdr3_nt
TRBV5-1	-	TRBJ2-7	-	16	CASSLDLRSSSYEQYF	TGCGCCAGCAGCTTGGATCTGAGATCAAGCTCCTACGAGCAGTACTTC
TRBV21-1	-	TRBJ2-7	-	18	CASSKIPGTSGRTYEQYF	TGTGCCAGCAGCAAAATACCCGGGACTAGCGGACGGACCTACGAGCAGTACTTC
TRBV5-5	TRBD2	TRBJ2-7	-	15	CASSGWTSGSYEQYF	TGTGCCAGCAGCGGATGGACTAGCGGGAGTTATGAGCAGTACTTC
TRBV2	TRBD1	TRBJ1-1	-	13	CASSAQGGGEAFF	TGTGCCAGCAGTGCTCAGGGGGGAGGTGAAGCTTTCTTT
TRBV7-9	-	TRBJ1-2	once	13	CASSLDLSRGYTF	TGTGCCAGCAGCTTAGATCTATCCCGCGGCTACACCTTC
TRBV14	-	TRBJ1-2	-	14	CASSQDLEHYGYTF	TGTGCCAGCAGCCAAGATTTAGAGCATTATGGCTACACCTTC
TRBV29-1	TRBD2	TRBJ2-5	-	16	CSVERTSGRRMETQYF	TGCAGCGTTGAAAGGACTAGCGGGAGAAGAATGGAGACCCAGTACTTC
TRBV16	-	TRBJ1-1	-	14	CASSQLDSPTEAFF	TGTGCCAGCAGCCAATTGGACAGCCCTACTGAAGCTTTCTTT
TRBV11-2	TRBD2	TRBJ2-7	-	15	CASSLGLAGDYEQYF	TGTGCCAGCAGCTTAGGATTAGCGGGAGATTACGAGCAGTACTTC
TRBV19	-	TRBJ1-2	few	12	CASSTGGAGYTF	TGTGCCAGTAGTACGGGCGGGGCTGGCTACACCTTC
TRBV19	TRBD1	TRBJ1-5	-	17	CASSIGVTGASNQPQHF	TGTGCCAGTAGTATCGGAGTGACAGGGGCAAGCAATCAGCCCCAGCATTTT
TRBV14	TRBD1	TRBJ2-2	-	16	CASSRRQGAGTGELFF	TGTGCCAGCAGCCGACGGCAGGGGGCGGGCACCGGGGAGCTGTTTTTT
TRBV18	TRBD1	TRBJ1-6	-	16	CASSPRTGSYNSPLHF	TGTGCCAGCTCACCACGGACAGGCTCCTATAATTCACCCCTCCACTTT
TRBV2	TRBD1	TRBJ1-4	-	14	CASSPDRGGEKLFF	TGTGCCAGCAGCCCTGACAGGGGAGGTGAAAAACTGTTTTTT
TRBV10-3	TRBD2	TRBJ2-1	-	12	CAIRGGDNEQFF	TGTGCCATCCGGGGGGGGGACAATGAGCAGTTCTTC
TRBV6-6	-	TRBJ1-6	-	15	CASSYGGLYGSPLHF	TGTGCCAGCAGTTACGGAGGCCTATATGGTTCACCCCTCCACTTT
TRBV18	TRBD2	TRBJ2-1	-	15	CASSTGTSSNNEQFF	TGTGCCAGCTCAACCGGGACTAGCTCAAACAATGAGCAGTTCTTC
TRBV28	TRBD1	TRBJ1-2	-	14	CASSSPGTEDGYTF	TGTGCCAGCAGTTCGCCCGGGACAGAGGACGGCTACACCTTC
TRBV5-1	TRBD2	TRBJ2-1	once	16	CASSAWWASGYNEQFF	TGCGCCAGCAGCGCTTGGTGGGCTAGCGGGTACAATGAGCAGTTCTTC
TRBV12-5	TRBD2	TRBJ2-1	-	16	CASGSDRLAGGPEQFF	TGTGCTAGTGGCTCAGATCGACTAGCGGGAGGACCAGAGCAGTTCTTC
TRBV16	-	TRBJ1-1	-	20	CASSQSRLFPTLLRGVEAFF	TGTGCCAGCAGCCAGTCCCGACTGTTTCCGACCCTTCTACGGGGGGTTGAAGCTTTCTTT
TRBV5-5	-	TRBJ1-6	-	13	CASSFGGDSPLHF	TGTGCCAGCAGCTTCGGGGGGGATTCACCCCTCCACTTT
TRBV18	TRBD2	TRBJ2-5	-	18	CASSPRLAGGPIIETQYF	TGTGCCAGCTCACCGCGACTAGCGGGAGGGCCAATAATAGAGACCCAGTACTTC
TRBV27	-	TRBJ2-1	-	13	CASSVIQGDEQFF	TGTGCCAGCAGTGTAATACAGGGCGATGAGCAGTTCTTC
TRBV18	TRBD1	TRBJ1-5	-	14	CASSPGTGNQPQHF	TGTGCCAGCTCACCAGGGACAGGTAATCAGCCCCAGCATTTT
TRBV5-4	-	TRBJ2-2	-	15	CASSLGGLKAGELFF	TGTGCCAGCAGCTTGGGCGGGCTGAAGGCCGGGGAGCTGTTTTTT
TRBV5-1	TRBD1	TRBJ1-1	-	16	CASSVGQGRQSAEAFF	TGCGCCAGCAGCGTCGGACAGGGCCGCCAAAGCGCTGAAGCTTTCTTT
TRBV28	TRBD1	TRBJ2-7	-	15	CASSSRQGLAYEQYF	TGTGCCAGCAGTTCCCGACAGGGTTTGGCCTACGAGCAGTACTTC
TRBV28	TRBD1	TRBJ1-5	-	16	CASSFKWTGRNQPQHF	TGTGCCAGCAGTTTTAAATGGACAGGGCGCAATCAGCCCCAGCATTTT
TRBV7-9	-	TRBJ1-5	-	14	CASSLAGANQPQHF	TGTGCCAGCAGCTTAGCGGGGGCTAATCAGCCCCAGCATTTT
TRBV28	TRBD1	TRBJ1-2	-	13	CASRAQGDYGYTF	TGTGCCAGCAGAGCTCAGGGGGACTATGGCTACACCTTC
TRBV28	-	TRBJ1-1	-	14	CASRRGGLNTEAFF	TGTGCCAGCAGGCGGGGGGGCTTGAACACTGAAGCTTTCTTT
TRBV21-1	-	TRBJ2-5	-	13	CASRLAGGETQYF	TGTGCCAGCAGATTAGCGGGAGGCGAGACCCAGTACTTC
TRBV1	-	TRBJ2-1	-	15	CTSSQDLGTISEQFF	TGCACCAGCAGCCAAGATCTGGGGACTATCAGTGAGCAGTTCTTC
TRBV5-6	-	TRBJ1-2	-	13	CASSLWPSYGYTF	TGTGCCAGCAGCTTGTGGCCCAGCTATGGCTACACCTTC
TRBV18	TRBD1	TRBJ1-6	-	14	CASSPGTGYSPLHF	TGTGCCAGCTCTCCCGGGACAGGGTATTCACCCCTCCACTTT
TRBV7-9	TRBD2	TRBJ2-1	-	18	CASSIPRILAGTNNEQFF	TGTGCCAGCAGCATACCCCGTATACTAGCGGGCACTAACAATGAGCAGTTCTTC
TRBV6-5	-	TRBJ1-1	-	14	CASSYRQADTEAFF	TGTGCCAGCAGTTACCGCCAGGCTGACACTGAAGCTTTCTTT
TRBV19	TRBD2	TRBJ2-2	-	16	CASSAPGGSGTGELFF	TGTGCCAGTAGTGCCCCGGGGGGGTCGGGAACCGGGGAGCTGTTTTTT
TRBV9	TRBD1	TRBJ1-2	-	13	CASSAITGTGSTF	TGTGCCAGCAGCGCCATTACCGGGACAGGGAGCACCTTC
TRBV5-5	-	TRBJ2-2	-	15	CASSSATVLTGELFF	TGTGCCAGCAGCTCCGCGACAGTACTCACCGGGGAGCTGTTTTTT
TRBV12-3/TRBV12-4	-	TRBJ1-2	-	13	CASSIRATGGYTF	TGTGCCAGCAGCATCAGGGCCACCGGAGGCTACACCTTC
TRBV10-3	TRBD1	TRBJ2-1	-	13	CAITDRGNNEQFF	TGTGCCATCACAGACAGGGGCAACAATGAGCAGTTCTTC
TRBV19	TRBD1	TRBJ2-2	-	14	CASTTEQGSGELFF	TGTGCCAGTACCACTGAACAGGGGAGCGGGGAGCTGTTTTTT
TRBV2	-	TRBJ2-2	-	15	CASSPPPESTGELFF	TGTGCCAGCAGTCCACCTCCGGAGTCCACCGGGGAGCTGTTTTTT
TRBV12-3/TRBV12-4	-	TRBJ1-1	few	13	CASKPDGAGEAFF	TGTGCCAGCAAGCCCGACGGGGCGGGGGAAGCTTTCTTT
TRBV7-2	TRBD2	TRBJ2-3	-	15	CASSQTSGATDTQYF	TGTGCCAGCAGCCAGACTAGCGGAGCCACAGATACGCAGTATTTT
TRBV5-1	TRBD1	TRBJ1-2	-	14	CASSKQGEVYGYTF	TGCGCCAGCAGTAAACAGGGGGAGGTATATGGCTACACCTTC
TRBV5-1	-	TRBJ2-1	few	16	CASSLGRRGIYNEQFF	TGCGCCAGCAGCTTGGGTCGCAGGGGAATCTACAATGAGCAGTTCTTC
TRBV10-3	-	TRBJ2-5	-	13	CAISLQGRETQYF	TGTGCCATCAGCTTACAGGGTCGAGAGACCCAGTACTTC
TRBV6-1	-	TRBJ2-2	few	16	CASSEVGGITTGELFF	TGTGCCAGCAGTGAAGTAGGGGGTATCACCACCGGGGAGCTGTTTTTT
TRBV7-8	-	TRBJ1-1	-	14	CASSLGTGWTEAFF	TGTGCCAGCAGCTTAGGTACAGGGTGGACTGAAGCTTTCTTT
TRBV18	TRBD2	TRBJ2-1	-	16	CASSHPGTSGTGEQFF	TGTGCCAGCTCACACCCCGGGACTAGCGGGACTGGTGAGCAGTTCTTC
TRBV7-8	TRBD1	TRBJ2-6	-	18	CASSLGGRGRTGANVLTF	TGTGCCAGCAGCTTAGGAGGCAGGGGGCGTACTGGGGCCAACGTCCTGACTTTC